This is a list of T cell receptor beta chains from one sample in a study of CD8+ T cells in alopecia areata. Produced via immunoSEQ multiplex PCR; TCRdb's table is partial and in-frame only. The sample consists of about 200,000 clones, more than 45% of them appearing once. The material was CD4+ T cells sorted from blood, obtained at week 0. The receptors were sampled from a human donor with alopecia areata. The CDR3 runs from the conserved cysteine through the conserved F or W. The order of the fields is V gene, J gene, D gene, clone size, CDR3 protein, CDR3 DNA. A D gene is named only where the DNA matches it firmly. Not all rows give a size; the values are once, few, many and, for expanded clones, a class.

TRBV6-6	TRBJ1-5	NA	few	CASRGRENQPQHF	TGTGCCAGCAGAGGCAGGGAGAACCAGCCCCAGCATTTT
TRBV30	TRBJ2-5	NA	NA	CAWSPQGETQYF	TGTGCCTGGAGTCCCCAGGGGGAGACCCAGTACTTC
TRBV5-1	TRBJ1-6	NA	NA	CASSFGGYGNSPLHF	TGCGCCAGCAGCTTTGGTGGGTATGGTAATTCACCCCTCCACTTT
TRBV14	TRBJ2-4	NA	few	CASSQDVGIQYF	TGTGCCAGCAGCCAAGATGTGGGCATTCAGTACTTC
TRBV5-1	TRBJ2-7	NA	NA	CASSLTANEQYF	TGCGCCAGCAGCTTGACAGCGAACGAGCAGTACTTC
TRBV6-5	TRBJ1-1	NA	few	CASSYSGASAEAFF	TGTGCCAGCAGTTACTCGGGGGCATCGGCTGAAGCTTTCTTT
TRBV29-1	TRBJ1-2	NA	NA	CSAVGGEGYTF	TGCAGCGCCGTCGGGGGTGAAGGCTACACCTTC
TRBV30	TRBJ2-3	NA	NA	CAWSTTDTQYF	TGTGCCTGGAGTACCACAGATACGCAGTATTTT
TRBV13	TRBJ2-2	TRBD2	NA	CASSPGLAGSSGELFF	TGTGCCAGCAGCCCTGGACTAGCGGGATCTTCCGGGGAGCTGTTTTTT
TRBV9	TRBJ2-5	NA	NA	CASSPRGGMVTQYF	TGTGCCAGCAGCCCCCGTGGAGGGATGGTGACCCAGTACTTC
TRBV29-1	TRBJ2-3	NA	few	CSVEDTTDTQYF	TGCAGCGTTGAAGACACCACAGATACGCAGTATTTT
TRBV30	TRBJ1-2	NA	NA	CAWIKMGNYGYTF	TGTGCCTGGATTAAAATGGGGAACTATGGCTACACCTTC
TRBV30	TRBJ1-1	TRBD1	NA	CAWSQGQGTNTEAFF	TGTGCCTGGAGTCAGGGACAGGGGACGAACACTGAAGCTTTCTTT
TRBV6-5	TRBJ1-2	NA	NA	CASSSDRAGFGGYTF	TGTGCCAGCAGCTCCGATCGGGCCGGGTTTGGTGGCTACACCTTC
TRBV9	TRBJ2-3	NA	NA	CASSAAPSTADTQYF	TGTGCCAGCAGCGCCGCTCCCTCGACGGCGGATACGCAGTATTTT
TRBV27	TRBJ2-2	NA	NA	CASSSRQMLGGELFF	TGTGCCAGCAGTTCTCGACAGATGCTGGGCGGGGAGCTGTTTTTT
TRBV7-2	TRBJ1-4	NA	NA	CASSLVAGPNEKLFF	TGTGCCAGCAGCTTGGTGGCAGGACCCAATGAAAAACTGTTTTTT
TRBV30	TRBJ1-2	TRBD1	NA	CAWIQGARSYGYTF	TGTGCCTGGATTCAGGGGGCTCGGAGCTATGGCTACACCTTC
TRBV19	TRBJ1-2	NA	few	CASSNGPARGGYTF	TGTGCCAGTAGTAATGGACCGGCGAGAGGCGGCTACACCTTC
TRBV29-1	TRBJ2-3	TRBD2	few	CSANSGESTDTQYF	TGCAGCGCCAACAGCGGGGAGAGCACAGATACGCAGTATTTT
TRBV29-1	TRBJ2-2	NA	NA	CSSGDNTGELFF	TGCAGTTCCGGGGATAACACCGGGGAGCTGTTTTTT
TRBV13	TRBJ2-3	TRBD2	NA	CASSLGLASDTQYF	TGTGCCAGCAGCCTCGGACTAGCGTCAGATACGCAGTATTTT
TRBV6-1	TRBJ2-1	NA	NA	CASIKDNYSYNEQFF	TGTGCCAGCATAAAGGACAACTACTCCTACAATGAGCAGTTCTTC
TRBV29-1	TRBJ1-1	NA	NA	CSVGGRLNTEAFF	TGCAGCGTCGGGGGACGGTTGAACACTGAAGCTTTCTTT
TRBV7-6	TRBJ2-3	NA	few	CASSLRGGDYSTDTQYF	TGTGCCAGCAGCTTGAGGGGCGGGGATTATAGCACAGATACGCAGTATTTT
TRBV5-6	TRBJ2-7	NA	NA	CASSLARGIGEQYF	TGTGCCAGCAGCTTGGCGCGGGGAATAGGGGAGCAGTACTTC
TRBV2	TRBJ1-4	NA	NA	CASSEGGEKLFF	TGTGCCAGCAGTGAAGGTGGTGAAAAACTGTTTTTT
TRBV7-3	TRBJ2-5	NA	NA	CASSSSGAPMTQYF	TGTGCCAGCAGCTCATCGGGGGCGCCCATGACCCAGTACTTC
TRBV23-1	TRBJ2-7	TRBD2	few	CASSQKGLATGEQYF	TGCGCCAGCAGTCAGAAAGGACTAGCGACGGGAGAGCAGTACTTC
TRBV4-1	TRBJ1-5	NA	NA	CASSQDNTYSNQPQHF	TGCGCCAGCAGCCAAGATAACACCTATAGCAATCAGCCCCAGCATTTT
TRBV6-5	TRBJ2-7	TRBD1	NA	CASSYSPGQGYEQYF	TGTGCCAGCAGTTACTCGCCGGGACAGGGGTACGAGCAGTACTTC
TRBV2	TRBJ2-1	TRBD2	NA	CATTRTSGEAGEQFF	TGTGCCACTACTCGGACTAGCGGGGAGGCTGGCGAGCAGTTCTTC
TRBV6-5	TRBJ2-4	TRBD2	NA	CASSYFQTSVADIQYF	TGTGCCAGCAGTTACTTTCAGACTAGCGTTGCGGACATTCAGTACTTC
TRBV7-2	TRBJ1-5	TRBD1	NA	CASSLGQFNQPQHF	TGTGCCAGCAGCTTGGGACAGTTTAATCAGCCCCAGCATTTT
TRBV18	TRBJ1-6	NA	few	CASSPMTVDNSPLHF	TGTGCCAGCTCACCAATGACAGTGGATAATTCACCCCTCCACTTT
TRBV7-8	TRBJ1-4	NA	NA	CASSLATERGELFF	TGTGCCAGCAGCTTAGCGACGGAAAGAGGAGAACTGTTTTTT
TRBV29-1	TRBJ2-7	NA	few	CSVGGTPSYEQYF	TGCAGCGTTGGAGGGACACCCTCCTACGAGCAGTACTTC
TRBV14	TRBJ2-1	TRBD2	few	CASSQVNRREVQFF	TGTGCCAGCAGCCAAGTCAATCGGCGGGAGGTGCAGTTCTTC
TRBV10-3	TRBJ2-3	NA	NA	CAIKSAGYGVSTDTQYF	TGTGCCATCAAATCCGCGGGGTACGGGGTGAGCACAGATACGCAGTATTTT
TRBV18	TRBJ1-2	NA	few	CASSPDNNYGYTF	TGTGCCAGCTCCCCCGACAACAACTATGGCTACACCTTC
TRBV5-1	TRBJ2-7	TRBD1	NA	CASSLGDRGYEQYF	TGCGCCAGCAGCTTGGGTGACAGGGGCTACGAGCAGTACTTC
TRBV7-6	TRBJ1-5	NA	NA	CASSLGEGLFQPQHF	TGTGCCAGCAGCTTAGGGGAGGGACTGTTTCAGCCCCAGCATTTT
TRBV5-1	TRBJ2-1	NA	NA	CASSLGHDYNEQFF	TGCGCCAGCAGCTTGGGTCACGACTACAATGAGCAGTTCTTC
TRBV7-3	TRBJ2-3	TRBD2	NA	CASSSKGPGLAVTDTQYF	TGTGCCAGCAGCTCCAAGGGTCCGGGACTAGCGGTCACAGATACGCAGTATTTT
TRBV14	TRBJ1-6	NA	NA	CASSPASGQGYNSPLHF	TGTGCCAGCAGCCCCGCGAGCGGGCAAGGCTACAATTCACCCCTCCACTTT
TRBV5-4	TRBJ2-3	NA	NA	CASSRTERDTQYF	TGTGCCAGCAGCCGTACTGAACGCGATACGCAGTATTTT
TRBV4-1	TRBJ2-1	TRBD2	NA	CASSQDPSGRALWQNNEQFF	TGCGCCAGCAGCCAAGATCCTAGCGGGAGGGCCCTGTGGCAAAACAATGAGCAGTTCTTC
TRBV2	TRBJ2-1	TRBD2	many	CASQGAGRGFF	TGTGCCAGTCAAGGAGCGGGAAGGGGGTTCTTC
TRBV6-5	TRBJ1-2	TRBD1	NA	CASSFDRAYGYTF	TGTGCCAGCAGTTTTGACAGGGCCTATGGCTACACCTTC
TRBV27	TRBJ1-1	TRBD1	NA	CASGDGTGGRRAFF	TGTGCCAGCGGGGACGGGACAGGGGGCCGCAGGGCTTTCTTT
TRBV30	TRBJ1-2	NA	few	CAWTGHPQGGYTF	TGTGCCTGGACGGGGCATCCACAAGGAGGCTACACCTTC
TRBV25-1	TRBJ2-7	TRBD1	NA	CASSAHRGRSYEQYF	TGTGCCAGCAGTGCACACAGGGGCCGCTCCTACGAGCAGTACTTC
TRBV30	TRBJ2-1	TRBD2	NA	CAWRTSGNYNEQFF	TGTGCCTGGAGGACTAGCGGGAACTACAATGAGCAGTTCTTC
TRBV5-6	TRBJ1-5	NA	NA	CASSLMGTRHQPQHF	TGTGCCAGCAGCTTGATGGGGACACGCCATCAGCCCCAGCATTTT